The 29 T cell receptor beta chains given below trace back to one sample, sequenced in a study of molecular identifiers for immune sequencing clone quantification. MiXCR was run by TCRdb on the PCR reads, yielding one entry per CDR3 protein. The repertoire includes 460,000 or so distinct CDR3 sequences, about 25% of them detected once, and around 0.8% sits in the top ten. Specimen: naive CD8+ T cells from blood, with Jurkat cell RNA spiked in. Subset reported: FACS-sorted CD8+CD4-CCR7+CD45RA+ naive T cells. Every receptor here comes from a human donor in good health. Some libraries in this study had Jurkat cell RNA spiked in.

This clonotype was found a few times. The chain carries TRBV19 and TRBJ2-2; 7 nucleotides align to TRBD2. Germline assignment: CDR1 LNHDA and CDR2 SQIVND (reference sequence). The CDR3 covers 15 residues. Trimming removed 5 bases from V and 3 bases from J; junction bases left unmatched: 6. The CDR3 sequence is CASSPTSIYTGELFF. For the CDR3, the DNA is TGTGCCAGTAGTCCGACTAGCATTTACACCGGGGAGCTGTTTTTT.

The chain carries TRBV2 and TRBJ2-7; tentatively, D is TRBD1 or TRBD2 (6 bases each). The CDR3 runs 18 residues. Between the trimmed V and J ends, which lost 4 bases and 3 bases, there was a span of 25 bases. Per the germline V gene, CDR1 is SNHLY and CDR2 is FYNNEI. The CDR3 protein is CASSGRGVRRAAVYEQYF. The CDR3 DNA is TGTGCCAGCAGTGGGAGGGGGGTCAGACGGGCCGCCGTCTACGAGCAGTACTTC.

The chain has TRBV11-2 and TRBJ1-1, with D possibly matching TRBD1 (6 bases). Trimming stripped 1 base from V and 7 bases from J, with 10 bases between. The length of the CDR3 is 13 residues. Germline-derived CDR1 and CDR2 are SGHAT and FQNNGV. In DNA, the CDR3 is TGTGCCAGCAGCTTAGCTGGAGGGGGTGAAGCTTTCTTT. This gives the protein CASSLAGGGEAFF.

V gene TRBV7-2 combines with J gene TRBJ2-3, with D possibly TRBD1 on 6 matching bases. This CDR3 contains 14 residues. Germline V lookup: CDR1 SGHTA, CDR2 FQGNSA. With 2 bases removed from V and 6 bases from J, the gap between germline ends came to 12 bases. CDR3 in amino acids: CASSLLERGDTQYF. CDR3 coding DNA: TGTGCCAGCAGCTTACTAGAGAGGGGGGATACGCAGTATTTT.

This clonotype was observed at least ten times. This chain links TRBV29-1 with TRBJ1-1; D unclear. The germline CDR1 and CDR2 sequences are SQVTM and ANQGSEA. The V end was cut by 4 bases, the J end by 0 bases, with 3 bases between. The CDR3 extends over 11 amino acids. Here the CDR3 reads CSVVLNTEAFF. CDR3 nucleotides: TGCAGCGTTGTTTTGAACACTGAAGCTTTCTTT.

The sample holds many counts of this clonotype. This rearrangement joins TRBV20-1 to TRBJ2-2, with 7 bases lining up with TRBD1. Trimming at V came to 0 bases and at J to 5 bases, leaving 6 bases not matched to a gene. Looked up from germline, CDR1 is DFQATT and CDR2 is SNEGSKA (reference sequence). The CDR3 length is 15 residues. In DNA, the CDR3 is TGCAGTGCTAGAGATAGACAGGGTTGGACCGGGGAGCTGTTTTTT. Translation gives CSARDRQGWTGELFF.

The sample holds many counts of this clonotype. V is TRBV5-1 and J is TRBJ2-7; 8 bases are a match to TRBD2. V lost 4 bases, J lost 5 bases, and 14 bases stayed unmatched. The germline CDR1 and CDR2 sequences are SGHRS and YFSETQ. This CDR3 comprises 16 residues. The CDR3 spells CASSPLTAGVLNEQYF. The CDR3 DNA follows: TGCGCCAGCAGCCCTCTGACAGCGGGAGTCTTGAACGAGCAGTACTTC. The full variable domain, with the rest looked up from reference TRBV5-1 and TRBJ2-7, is KAGVTQTPRYLIKTRGQQVTLSCSPISGHRSVSWYQQTPGQGLQFLFEYFSETQRNKGNFPGRFSGRQFSNSRSEMNVSTLELGDSALYLCASSPLTAGVLNEQYFGPGTRLTVT.

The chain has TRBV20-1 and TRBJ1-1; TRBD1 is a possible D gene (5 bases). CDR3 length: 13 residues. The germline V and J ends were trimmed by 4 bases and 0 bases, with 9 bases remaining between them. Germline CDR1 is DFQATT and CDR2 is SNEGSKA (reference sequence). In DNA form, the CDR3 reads TGCAGTGCTAAAAACAGGATGAACACTGAAGCTTTCTTT. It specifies CSAKNRMNTEAFF.

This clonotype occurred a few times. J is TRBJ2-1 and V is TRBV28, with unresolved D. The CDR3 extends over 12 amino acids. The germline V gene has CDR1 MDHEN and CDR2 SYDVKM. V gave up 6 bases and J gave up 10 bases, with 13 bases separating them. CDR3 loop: CASSPHRVEQFF. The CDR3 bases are TGTGCCAGCAGCCCCCATAGGGTAGAGCAGTTCTTC.

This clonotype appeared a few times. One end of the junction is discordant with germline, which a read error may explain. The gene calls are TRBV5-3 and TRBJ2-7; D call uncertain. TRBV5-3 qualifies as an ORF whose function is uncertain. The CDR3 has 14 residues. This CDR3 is CASSLAMGYYEQYF. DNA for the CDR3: TGTGCCAGCAGCTTGGCGATGGGGTACTACGAGCAGTACTTC.

The CDR3 coding sequence is TGTGCCAGCAGCTTCCAGGGGAGCGCTGAAGCTTTCTTT. As protein: CASSFQGSAEAFF. V and J are TRBV11-2 and TRBJ1-1, with D tentatively TRBD1 (6 bases). This CDR3 has 13 amino acids. V dropped 3 bases and J dropped 6 bases, with 11 bases sitting between them. CDR1 is SGHAT and CDR2 is FQNNGV in the germline V gene. Supplemented by reference TRBV11-2 and TRBJ1-1, the full variable domain reads EAGVAQSPRYKIIEKRQSVAFWCNPISGHATLYWYQQILGQGPKLLIQFQNNGVVDDSQLPKDRFSAERLKGVDSTLKIQPAKLEDSAVYLCASSFQGSAEAFFGQGTRLTVV.

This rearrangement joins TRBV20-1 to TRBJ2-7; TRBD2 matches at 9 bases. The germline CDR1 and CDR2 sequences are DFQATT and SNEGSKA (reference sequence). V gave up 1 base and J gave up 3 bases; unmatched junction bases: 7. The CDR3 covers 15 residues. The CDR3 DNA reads TGCAGTGCTAGAGTGCTAGCGGGGACCCTCTACGAGCAGTACTTC. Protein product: CSARVLAGTLYEQYF.

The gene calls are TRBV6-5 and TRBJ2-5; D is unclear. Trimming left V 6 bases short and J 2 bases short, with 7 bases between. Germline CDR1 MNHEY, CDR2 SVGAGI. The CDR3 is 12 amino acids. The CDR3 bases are TGTGCCAGCAGAACCTTTCAAGAGACCCAGTACTTC. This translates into CASRTFQETQYF.

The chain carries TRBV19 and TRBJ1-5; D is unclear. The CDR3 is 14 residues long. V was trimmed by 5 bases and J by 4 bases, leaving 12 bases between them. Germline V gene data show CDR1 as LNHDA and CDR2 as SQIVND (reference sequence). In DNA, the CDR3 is TGTGCCAGTAGTTCGTGGGTCCTAAATCAGCCCCAGCATTTT. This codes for CASSSWVLNQPQHF.

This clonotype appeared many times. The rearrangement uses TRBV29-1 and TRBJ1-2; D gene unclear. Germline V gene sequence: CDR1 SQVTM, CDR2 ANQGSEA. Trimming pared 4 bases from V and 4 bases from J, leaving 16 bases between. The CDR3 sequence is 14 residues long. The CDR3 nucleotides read TGCAGCGTTGTACGCCAGACGCCTGGCTATGGCTACACCTTC. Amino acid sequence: CSVVRQTPGYGYTF. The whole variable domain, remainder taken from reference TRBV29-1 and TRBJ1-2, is SAVISQKPSRDICQRGTSLTIQCQVDSQVTMMFWYRQQPGQSLTLIATANQGSEATYESGFVIDKFPISRPNLTFSTLTVSNMSPEDSSIYLCSVVRQTPGYGYTFGSGTRLTVV.

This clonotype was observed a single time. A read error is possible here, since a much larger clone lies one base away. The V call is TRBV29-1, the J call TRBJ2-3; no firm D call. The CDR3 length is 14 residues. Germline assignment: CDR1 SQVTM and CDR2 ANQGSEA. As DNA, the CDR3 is TGCAACGTTGAACCGACGATTAGCACAGATACGCAGTATTTT. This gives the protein CNVEPTISTDTQYF.

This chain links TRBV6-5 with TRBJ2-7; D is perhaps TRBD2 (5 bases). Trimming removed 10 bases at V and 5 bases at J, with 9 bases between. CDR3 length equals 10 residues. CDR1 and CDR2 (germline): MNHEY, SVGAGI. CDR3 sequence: CATRADEQYF. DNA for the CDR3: TGTGCCACCCGAGCGGACGAGCAGTACTTC.

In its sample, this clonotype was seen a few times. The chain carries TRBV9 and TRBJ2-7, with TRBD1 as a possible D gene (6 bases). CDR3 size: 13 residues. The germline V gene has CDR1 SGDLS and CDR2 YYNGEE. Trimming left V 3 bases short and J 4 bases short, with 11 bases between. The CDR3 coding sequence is TGTGCCAGCAGCGCCTCAGGGGCATACGAGCAGTACTTC. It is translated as CASSASGAYEQYF.

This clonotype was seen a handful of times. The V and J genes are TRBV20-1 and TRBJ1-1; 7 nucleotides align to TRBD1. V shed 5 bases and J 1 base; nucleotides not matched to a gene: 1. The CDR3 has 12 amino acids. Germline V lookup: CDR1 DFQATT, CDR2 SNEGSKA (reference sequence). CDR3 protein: CSARQGNTEAFF. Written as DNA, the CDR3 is TGCAGTGCTCGACAGGGGAACACTGAAGCTTTCTTT.

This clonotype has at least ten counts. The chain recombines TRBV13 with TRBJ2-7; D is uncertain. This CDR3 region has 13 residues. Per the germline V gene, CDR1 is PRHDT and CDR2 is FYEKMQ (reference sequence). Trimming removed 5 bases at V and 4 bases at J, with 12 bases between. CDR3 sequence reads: CASSPDPGYEQYF. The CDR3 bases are TGTGCCAGCAGCCCGGACCCCGGGTACGAGCAGTACTTC.

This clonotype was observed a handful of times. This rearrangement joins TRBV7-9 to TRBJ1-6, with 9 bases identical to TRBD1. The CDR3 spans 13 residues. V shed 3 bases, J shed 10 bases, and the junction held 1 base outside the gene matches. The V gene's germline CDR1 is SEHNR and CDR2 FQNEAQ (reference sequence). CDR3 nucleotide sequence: TGTGCCAGCAGCTTCACAGGGGGCTCACCCCTCCACTTT. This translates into CASSFTGGSPLHF.

The CDR3 reads CASESWDREGDTQYF. The DNA of the CDR3 is TGTGCCAGTGAGTCGTGGGACAGGGAAGGAGATACGCAGTATTTT. The chain uses TRBV19 and TRBJ2-3; TRBD1 agrees at 9 bases. CDR3 length: 15 amino acids. Germline-derived CDR1 and CDR2 are LNHDA and SQIVND (reference sequence). The V gene end was trimmed by 8 bases and the J gene end by 5 bases; junction bases not matched to a gene: 11.

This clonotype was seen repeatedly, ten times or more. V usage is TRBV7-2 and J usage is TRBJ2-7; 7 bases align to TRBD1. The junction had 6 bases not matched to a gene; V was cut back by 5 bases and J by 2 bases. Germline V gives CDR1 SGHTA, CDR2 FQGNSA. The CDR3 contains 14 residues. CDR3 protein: CASSQGQPTYEQYF. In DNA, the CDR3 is TGTGCCAGCAGCCAGGGACAGCCGACCTACGAGCAGTACTTC.

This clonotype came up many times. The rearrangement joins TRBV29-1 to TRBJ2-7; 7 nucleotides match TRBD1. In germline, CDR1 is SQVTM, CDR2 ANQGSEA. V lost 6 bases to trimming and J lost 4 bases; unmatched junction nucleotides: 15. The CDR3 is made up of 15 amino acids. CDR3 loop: CSVELPGQTLYEQYF. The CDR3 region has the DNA TGCAGCGTCGAGCTTCCGGGACAGACGTTGTACGAGCAGTACTTC.

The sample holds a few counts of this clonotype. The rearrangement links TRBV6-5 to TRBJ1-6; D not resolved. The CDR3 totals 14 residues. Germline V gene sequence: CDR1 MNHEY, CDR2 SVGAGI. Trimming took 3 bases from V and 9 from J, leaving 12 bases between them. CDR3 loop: CASSYGPVISPLHF. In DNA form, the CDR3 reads TGTGCCAGCAGTTATGGCCCCGTTATTTCACCCCTCCACTTT.

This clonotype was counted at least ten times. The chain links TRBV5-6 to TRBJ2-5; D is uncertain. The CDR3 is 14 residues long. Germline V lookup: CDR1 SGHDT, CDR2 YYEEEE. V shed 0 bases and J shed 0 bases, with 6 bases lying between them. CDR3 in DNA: TGTGCCAGCAGCTTGGATCGGTACCAAGAGACCCAGTACTTC. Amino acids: CASSLDRYQETQYF.

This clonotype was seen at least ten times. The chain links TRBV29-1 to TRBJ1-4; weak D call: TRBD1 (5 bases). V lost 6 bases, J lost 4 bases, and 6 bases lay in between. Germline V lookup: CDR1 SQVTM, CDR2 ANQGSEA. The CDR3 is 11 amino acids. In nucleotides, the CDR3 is TGCAGCGTCCAGGGTAATGAAAAACTGTTTTTT. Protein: CSVQGNEKLFF.

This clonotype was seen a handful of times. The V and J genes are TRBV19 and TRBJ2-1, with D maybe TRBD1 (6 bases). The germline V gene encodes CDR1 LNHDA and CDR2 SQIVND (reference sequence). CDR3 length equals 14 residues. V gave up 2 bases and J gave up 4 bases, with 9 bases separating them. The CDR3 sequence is CASSIRTVYNEQFF. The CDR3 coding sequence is TGTGCCAGTAGTATAAGGACAGTTTACAATGAGCAGTTCTTC.

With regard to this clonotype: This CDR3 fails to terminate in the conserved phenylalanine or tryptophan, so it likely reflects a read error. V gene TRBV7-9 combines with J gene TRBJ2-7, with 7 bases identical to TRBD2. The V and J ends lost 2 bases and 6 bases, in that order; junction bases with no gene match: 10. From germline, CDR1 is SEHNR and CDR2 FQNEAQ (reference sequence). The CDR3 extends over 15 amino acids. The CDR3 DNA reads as TGTGCCAGCAGCTTAACGGCTAGCGGAGCCTGCGAGCAGTACTCC. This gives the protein CASSLTASGACEQYS.